This T cell receptor (beta chain) was sequenced in a study of T cell responses to AZD1222 COVID-19 vaccine. The CDR3 is 15 residues long. V lost 4 bases, J lost 6 bases, and 20 bases lay in between. Germline V gene sequence: CDR1 SGHDT, CDR2 YYEEEE. The assay was immunoSEQ multiplex PCR, and TCRdb's table has in-frame clones only and misses some. The sample lists more than 100,000 clones; roughly nine tenths were seen once. The input for sequencing was peripheral blood, taken on day 0 of AZD1222 vaccination. The sequence derives from an adult in good health. The chain employs TRBV5-6 and TRBJ2-7, with a weak D call TRBD2 (5 bases). As DNA, the CDR3 is TGTGCCAGCAGCCGATCCGGGATTCCAAGGGCCGAGCAGTACTTC. Encoded protein: CASSRSGIPRAEQYF.